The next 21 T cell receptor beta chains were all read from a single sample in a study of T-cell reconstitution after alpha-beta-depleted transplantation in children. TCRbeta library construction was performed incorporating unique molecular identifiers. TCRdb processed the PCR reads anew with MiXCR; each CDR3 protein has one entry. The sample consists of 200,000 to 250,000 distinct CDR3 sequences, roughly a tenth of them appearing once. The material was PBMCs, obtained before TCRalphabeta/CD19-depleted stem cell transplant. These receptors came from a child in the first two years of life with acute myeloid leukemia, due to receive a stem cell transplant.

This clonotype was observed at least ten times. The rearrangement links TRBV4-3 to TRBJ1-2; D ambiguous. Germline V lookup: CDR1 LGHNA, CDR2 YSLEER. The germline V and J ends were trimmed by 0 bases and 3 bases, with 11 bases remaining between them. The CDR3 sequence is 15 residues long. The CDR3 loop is CASSQDQPGYYGYTF. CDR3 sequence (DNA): TGCGCCAGCAGCCAAGATCAACCCGGCTACTATGGCTACACCTTC.

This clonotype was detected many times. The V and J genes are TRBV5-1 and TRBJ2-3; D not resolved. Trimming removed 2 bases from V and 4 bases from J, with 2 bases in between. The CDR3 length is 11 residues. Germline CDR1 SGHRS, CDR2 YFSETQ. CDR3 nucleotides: TGCGCCAGCAGCTTAGCAGATACGCAGTATTTT. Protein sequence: CASSLADTQYF.

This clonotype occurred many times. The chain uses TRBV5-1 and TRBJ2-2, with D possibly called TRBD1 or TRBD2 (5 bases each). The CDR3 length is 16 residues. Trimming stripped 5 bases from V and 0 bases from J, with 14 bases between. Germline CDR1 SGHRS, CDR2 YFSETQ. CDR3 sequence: CASRSPGTANTGELFF. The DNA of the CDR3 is TGCGCCAGCAGGTCCCCCGGGACCGCGAACACCGGGGAGCTGTTTTTT.

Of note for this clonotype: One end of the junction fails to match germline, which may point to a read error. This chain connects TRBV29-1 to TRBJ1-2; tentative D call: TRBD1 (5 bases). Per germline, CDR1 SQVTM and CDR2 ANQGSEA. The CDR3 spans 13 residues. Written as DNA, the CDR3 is TGCAGCGTCGTGGGACCTACTAACTATGGCCACACCTTC. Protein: CSVVGPTNYGHTF.

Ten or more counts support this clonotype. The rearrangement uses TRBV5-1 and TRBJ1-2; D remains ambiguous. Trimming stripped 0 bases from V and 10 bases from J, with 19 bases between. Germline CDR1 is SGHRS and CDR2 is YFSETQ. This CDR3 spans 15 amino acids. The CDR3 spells CASSLVRGGNAPYTF. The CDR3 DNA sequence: TGCGCCAGCAGCTTGGTCCGCGGAGGTAATGCCCCCTACACCTTC.

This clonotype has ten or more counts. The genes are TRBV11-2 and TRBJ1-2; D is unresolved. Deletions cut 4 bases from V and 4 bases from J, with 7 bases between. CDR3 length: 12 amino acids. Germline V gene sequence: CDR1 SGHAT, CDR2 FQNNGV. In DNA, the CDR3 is TGTGCCAGCAGCTCCGACGGCTATGGCTACACCTTC. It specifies CASSSDGYGYTF.

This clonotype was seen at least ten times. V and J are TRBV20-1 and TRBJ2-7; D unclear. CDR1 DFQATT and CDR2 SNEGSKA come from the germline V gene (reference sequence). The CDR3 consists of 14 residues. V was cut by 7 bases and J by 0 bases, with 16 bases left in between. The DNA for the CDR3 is TGCAGTGTGGTCTTACGAGCTAACTCCTACGAGCAGTACTTC. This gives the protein CSVVLRANSYEQYF.

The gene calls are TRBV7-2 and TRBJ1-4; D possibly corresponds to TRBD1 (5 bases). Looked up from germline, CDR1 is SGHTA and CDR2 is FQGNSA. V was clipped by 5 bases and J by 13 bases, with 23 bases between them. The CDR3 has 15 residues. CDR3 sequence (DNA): TGTGCCAGCAGCCGCCTCGGGGGGTCCCCCCATGGACTGTTTTTT. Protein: CASSRLGGSPHGLFF.

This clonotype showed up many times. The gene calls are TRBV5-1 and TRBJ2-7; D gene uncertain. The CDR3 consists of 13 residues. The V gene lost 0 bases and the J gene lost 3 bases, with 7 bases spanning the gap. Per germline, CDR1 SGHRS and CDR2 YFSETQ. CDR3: CASSLENRYEQYF. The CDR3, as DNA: TGCGCCAGCAGCTTGGAAAACCGCTACGAGCAGTACTTC. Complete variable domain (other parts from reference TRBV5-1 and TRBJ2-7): KAGVTQTPRYLIKTRGQQVTLSCSPISGHRSVSWYQQTPGQGLQFLFEYFSETQRNKGNFPGRFSGRQFSNSRSEMNVSTLELGDSALYLCASSLENRYEQYFGPGTRLTVT.

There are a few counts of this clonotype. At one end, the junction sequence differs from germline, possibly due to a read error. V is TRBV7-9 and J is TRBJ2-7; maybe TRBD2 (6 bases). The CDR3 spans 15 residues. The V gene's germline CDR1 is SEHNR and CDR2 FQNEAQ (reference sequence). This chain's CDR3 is CASSYPGLNPYEQYF. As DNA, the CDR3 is TGTGCCAGCAGCTACCCGGGACTGAATCCCTATGAGCAGTACTTC.

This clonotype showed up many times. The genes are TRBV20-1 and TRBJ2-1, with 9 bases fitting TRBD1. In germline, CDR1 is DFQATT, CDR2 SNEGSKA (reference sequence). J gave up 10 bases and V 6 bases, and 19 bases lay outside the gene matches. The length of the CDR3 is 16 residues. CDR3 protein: CSATDLDRGPLREQFF. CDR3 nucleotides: TGCAGTGCCACGGATCTGGACAGGGGCCCCCTCAGGGAGCAGTTCTTC.

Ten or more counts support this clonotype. CDR3 amino acids: CASSQGGGAGNEQFF. The DNA of the CDR3 is TGTGCCAGCAGCCAAGGTGGGGGAGCAGGCAATGAGCAGTTCTTC. The chain recombines TRBV3-1 with TRBJ2-1, with D perhaps given as TRBD1 or TRBD2 (5 bases each). The V end was cut by 1 base, the J end by 6 bases, with 13 bases between. The CDR3 totals 15 residues. The germline V gene encodes CDR1 LGHDT and CDR2 YNNKEL (reference sequence).

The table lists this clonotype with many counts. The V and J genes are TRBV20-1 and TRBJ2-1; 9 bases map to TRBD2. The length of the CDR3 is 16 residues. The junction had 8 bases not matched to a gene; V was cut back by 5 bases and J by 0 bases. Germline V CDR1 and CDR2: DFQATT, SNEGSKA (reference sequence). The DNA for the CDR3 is TGCAGTGCTGGGAGATATAGCGGGAGCTCCTACAATGAGCAGTTCTTC. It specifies CSAGRYSGSSYNEQFF.

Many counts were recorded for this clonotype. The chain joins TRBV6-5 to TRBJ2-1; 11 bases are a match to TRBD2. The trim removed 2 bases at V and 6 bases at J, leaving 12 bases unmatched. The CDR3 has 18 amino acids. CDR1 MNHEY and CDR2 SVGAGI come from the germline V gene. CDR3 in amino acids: CASSYVASGRRSFNEQFF. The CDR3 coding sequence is TGTGCCAGCAGTTACGTGGCTAGCGGGAGGCGTTCTTTCAATGAGCAGTTCTTC.

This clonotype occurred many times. The CDR3 DNA sequence: TGTGCCAGCAGTTTAGGTGTTGAGTATACGCAGTATTTT. It specifies CASSLGVEYTQYF. The chain carries TRBV12-3 or TRBV12-4 and TRBJ2-3; D gene uncertain. This CDR3 is 13 amino acids long. V was clipped by 1 base and J by 7 bases, with 9 bases between them.

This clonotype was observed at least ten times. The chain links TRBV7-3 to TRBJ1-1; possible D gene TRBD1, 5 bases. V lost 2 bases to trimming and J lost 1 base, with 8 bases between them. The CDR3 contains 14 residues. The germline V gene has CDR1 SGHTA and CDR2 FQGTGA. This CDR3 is CASSLDQGNTEAFF. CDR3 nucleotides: TGTGCCAGCAGCTTAGACCAGGGGAACACTGAAGCTTTCTTT.

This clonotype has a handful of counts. The CDR3 region is CASSLLPSGTGKETQYF. The CDR3, as DNA: TGCGCCAGCAGCTTGCTACCTTCCGGGACCGGCAAGGAGACCCAGTACTTC. The chain links TRBV5-1 to TRBJ2-5; D possibly matches TRBD1 or TRBD2 (5 bases each). V lost 1 base and J 5 bases, leaving 21 bases between the germline ends. The germline V gene encodes CDR1 SGHRS and CDR2 YFSETQ. The CDR3 spans 17 residues.

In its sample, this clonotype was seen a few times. The CDR3 loop reads CASSARTDTGELFF. The CDR3 nucleotides read TGTGCCAGCAGCGCGCGGACAGACACCGGGGAGCTGTTTTTT. This sequence joins TRBV21-1 and TRBJ2-2; TRBD1, as called in the table, went unchecked against the DNA. TRBV21-1 has pseudogene status. This CDR3 comprises 14 residues.

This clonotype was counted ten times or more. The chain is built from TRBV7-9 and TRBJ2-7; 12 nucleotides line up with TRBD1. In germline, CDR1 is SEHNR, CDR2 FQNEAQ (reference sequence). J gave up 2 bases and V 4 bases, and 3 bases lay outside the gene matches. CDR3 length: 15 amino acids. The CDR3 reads CASSSGTGGAYEQYF. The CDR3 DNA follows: TGTGCCAGCAGCTCCGGGACAGGGGGCGCCTACGAGCAGTACTTC.

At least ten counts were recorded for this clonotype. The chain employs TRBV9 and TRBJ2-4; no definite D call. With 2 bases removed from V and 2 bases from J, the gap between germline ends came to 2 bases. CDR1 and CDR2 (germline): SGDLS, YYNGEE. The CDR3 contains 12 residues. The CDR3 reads CASSVSKNIQYF. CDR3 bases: TGTGCCAGCAGCGTGTCCAAAAACATTCAGTACTTC. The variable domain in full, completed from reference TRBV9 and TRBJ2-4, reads DSGVTQTPKHLITATGQRVTLRCSPRSGDLSVYWYQQSLDQGLQFLIQYYNGEERAKGNILERFSAQQFPDLHSELNLSSLELGDSALYFCASSVSKNIQYFGAGTRLSVL.

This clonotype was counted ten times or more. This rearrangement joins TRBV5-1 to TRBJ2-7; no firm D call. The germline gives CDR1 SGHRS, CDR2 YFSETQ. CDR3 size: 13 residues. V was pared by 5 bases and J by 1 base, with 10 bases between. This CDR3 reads CASRMAPSYEQYF. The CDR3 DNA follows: TGCGCCAGCAGGATGGCGCCGTCCTACGAGCAGTACTTC.